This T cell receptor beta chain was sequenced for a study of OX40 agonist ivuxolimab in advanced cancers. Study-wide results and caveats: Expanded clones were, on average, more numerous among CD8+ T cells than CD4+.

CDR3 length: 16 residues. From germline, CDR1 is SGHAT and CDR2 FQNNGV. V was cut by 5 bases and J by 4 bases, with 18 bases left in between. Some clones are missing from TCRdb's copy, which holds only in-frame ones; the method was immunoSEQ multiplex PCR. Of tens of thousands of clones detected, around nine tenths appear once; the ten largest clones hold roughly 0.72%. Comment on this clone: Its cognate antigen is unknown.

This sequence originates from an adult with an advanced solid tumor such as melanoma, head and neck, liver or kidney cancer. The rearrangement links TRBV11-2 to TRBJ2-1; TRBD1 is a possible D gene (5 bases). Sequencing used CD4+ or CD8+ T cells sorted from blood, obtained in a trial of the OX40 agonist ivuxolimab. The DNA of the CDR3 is TGTGCCAGCAGCAACTTAATCTTAAGGGGATACAATGAGCAGTTCTTC. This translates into CASSNLILRGYNEQFF.